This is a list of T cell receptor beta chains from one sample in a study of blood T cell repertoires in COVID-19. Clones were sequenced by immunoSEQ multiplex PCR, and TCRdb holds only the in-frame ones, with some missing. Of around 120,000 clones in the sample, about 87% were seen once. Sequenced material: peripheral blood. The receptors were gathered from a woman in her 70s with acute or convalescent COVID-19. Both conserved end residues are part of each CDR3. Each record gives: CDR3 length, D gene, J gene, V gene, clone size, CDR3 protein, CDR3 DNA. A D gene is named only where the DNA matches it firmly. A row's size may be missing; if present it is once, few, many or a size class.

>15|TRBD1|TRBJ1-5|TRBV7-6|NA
CASSQLTGVGQPQHF
TGTGCCAGCAGCCAGCTGACAGGGGTGGGTCAGCCCCAGCATTTT
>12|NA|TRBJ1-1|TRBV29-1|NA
CSVGRSGAEAFF
TGCAGCGTTGGACGGTCAGGGGCTGAAGCTTTCTTT
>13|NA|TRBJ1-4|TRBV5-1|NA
CASSLLGEEKLFF
TGCGCCAGCAGCTTGTTAGGGGAAGAAAAACTGTTTTTT
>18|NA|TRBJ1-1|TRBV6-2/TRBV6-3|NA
CASSAPAGFFSMNTEAFF
TGTGCCAGCAGTGCCCCAGCAGGGTTTTTTTCAATGAACACTGAAGCTTTCTTT
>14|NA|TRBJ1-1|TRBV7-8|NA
CASSLVGRGTEAFF
TGTGCCAGCAGCTTAGTGGGCAGGGGCACTGAAGCTTTCTTT
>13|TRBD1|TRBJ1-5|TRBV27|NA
CASSGQGRIPQHF
TGTGCCAGCAGCGGACAGGGGCGAATCCCACAGCATTTT
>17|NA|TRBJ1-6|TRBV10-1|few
CASTTQRKGQFNSPLHF
TGCGCCAGCACCACCCAGAGGAAGGGGCAGTTCAATTCACCCCTCCACTTT
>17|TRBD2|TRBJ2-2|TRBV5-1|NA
CASSLTSGGSNTGELFF
TGCGCCAGCAGCTTGACTAGCGGGGGGTCGAACACCGGGGAGCTGTTTTTT
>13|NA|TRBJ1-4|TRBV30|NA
CAWSPGSNEKLFF
TGTGCCTGGAGTCCGGGTTCTAATGAAAAACTGTTTTTT
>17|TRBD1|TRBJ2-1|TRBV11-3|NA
CASSRVAGTGNPNEQFF
TGTGCCAGCAGTCGAGTGGCCGGGACAGGGAATCCCAATGAGCAGTTCTTC
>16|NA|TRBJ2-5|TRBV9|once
CASSETPGPRGETQYF
TGTGCCAGCAGCGAAACCCCGGGCCCCCGAGGGGAGACCCAGTACTTC